The 21 T cell receptor beta chains presented below share a single source sample, sequenced in a study of blood T cell repertoires in COVID-19 (dated by TCRdb to 2018 to 2021). The library relied on the immunoSEQ multiplex PCR assay. As stored in TCRdb, this immuneACCESS dataset retains in-frame rearrangements with V and J assigned. A fraction of the clones does not appear; measured against another copy, unresolved V genes explain less than half of the discrepancy, and the remainder lacks a known reason. Here the sample has approximately 150,000 clones; approximately 90% occur a single time. More than 2% of the sample belongs to the ten largest clones. The material sequenced was peripheral blood. These receptors were collected from a man between 65 and 85 years old with active COVID-19.

The chain joins TRBV2 to TRBJ1-1; D unresolved. The CDR3 runs to 15 residues. CDR1 SNHLY and CDR2 FYNNEI come from the germline V gene. V gave up 2 bases and J gave up 1 base, with 11 bases separating them. DNA of the CDR3: TGTGCCAGCAGTGAAAATCCGGGGAGGAACACTGAAGCTTTCTTT. Translated: CASSENPGRNTEAFF.

The chain combines TRBV6-1 with TRBJ2-7; TRBD1 matches at 11 bases. This CDR3 is built from 14 residues. Germline V gene sequence: CDR1 MNHNS, CDR2 SASEGT. The V and J ends lost 1 base and 6 bases, in that order; junction bases with no gene match: 2. For the CDR3, the DNA is TGTGCCAGCAGTGAAGGGACAGGGGGCGTCGAGCAGTACTTC. This translates into CASSEGTGGVEQYF.

V usage is TRBV19 and J usage is TRBJ2-1; unclear D gene. The V end was cut by 0 bases, the J end by 15 bases, with 12 bases between. The germline CDR1 and CDR2 sequences are LNHDA and SQIVND (reference sequence). The CDR3 is made up of 12 amino acids. The chain's CDR3 is CASSIDAERRFF. In DNA form, the CDR3 reads TGTGCCAGTAGTATAGATGCGGAGAGGAGGTTCTTC.

The J gene is TRBJ2-1, the V gene TRBV6-4, with 13 bases lining up with TRBD2. Germline CDR1 is MRHNA and CDR2 is SNTAGT. Germline trimming cut 2 bases from V and 6 bases from J; bases unmatched to any gene: 4. This CDR3 is 16 amino acids long. In DNA form, the CDR3 reads TGTGCCAGCAGTGACCCACTAGCGGGAGGGGTCAATGAGCAGTTCTTC. Amino acids: CASSDPLAGGVNEQFF.

This chain uses TRBV19 with TRBJ1-2; 9 bases align to TRBD1. The CDR3 totals 15 residues. The junction had 5 bases not matched to a gene; V was cut back by 4 bases and J by 2 bases. Per germline, CDR1 LNHDA and CDR2 SQIVND (reference sequence). In DNA form, the CDR3 reads TGTGCCAGTAGTACAAATACAGGGGGCAACTATGGCTACACCTTC. It is translated as CASSTNTGGNYGYTF. Full variable domain (remainder filled in from reference TRBV19 and TRBJ1-2): DGGITQSPKYLFRKEGQNVTLSCEQNLNHDAMYWYRQDPGQGLRLIYYSQIVNDFQKGDIAEGYSVSREKKESFPLTVTSAQKNPTAFYLCASSTNTGGNYGYTFGSGTRLTVV.

On this clone: Other DNA sequences of this sample code for an identical CDR3. This chain's CDR3 is CASSPQGAGNTIYF. The CDR3 region has the DNA TGTGCCAGCTCACCACAGGGAGCGGGAAACACCATATATTTT. The rearrangement uses TRBV18 and TRBJ1-3; D is ambiguous. Germline lookup yields CDR1 KGHSH and CDR2 LQKENI. Trimming stripped 1 base from V and 4 bases from J, with 8 bases between. The CDR3 spans 14 residues. The full variable domain, its missing parts supplied by reference TRBV18 and TRBJ1-3, is NAGVMQNPRHLVRRRGQEARLRCSPMKGHSHVYWYRQLPEEGLKFMVYLQKENIIDESGMPKERFSAEFPKEGPSILRIQQVVRGDSAAYFCASSPQGAGNTIYFGEGSWLTVV.

The chain joins TRBV9 to TRBJ2-5, with 11 bases that match TRBD2. This CDR3 region has 15 residues. Germline values: CDR1 SGDLS, CDR2 YYNGEE. J lost 5 bases, V lost 1 base, and 4 bases had no gene match. CDR3 amino acids: CASSVTSGSGETQYF. Written as DNA, the CDR3 is TGTGCCAGCAGCGTAACTAGCGGGAGCGGGGAGACCCAGTACTTC. Using reference TRBV9 and TRBJ2-5 for the parts outside the CDR3, the full variable domain is DSGVTQTPKHLITATGQRVTLRCSPRSGDLSVYWYQQSLDQGLQFLIQYYNGEERAKGNILERFSAQQFPDLHSELNLSSLELGDSALYFCASSVTSGSGETQYFGPGTRLLVL.

This clone was seen just once. J is TRBJ1-1 and V is TRBV7-3; 7 nucleotides line up with TRBD1. Germline V gives CDR1 SGHTA, CDR2 FQGTGA. Trimming took 5 bases from V and 2 from J; bases not matched to a gene: 2. The CDR3 is 13 residues long. The CDR3 sequence: CASSRQGNTEAFF. CDR3 bases: TGTGCCAGCAGCCGACAGGGAAACACTGAAGCTTTCTTT.

The chain carries TRBV6-6 and TRBJ2-7; 8 positions match TRBD1. The V gene's germline CDR1 is MNHNY and CDR2 SVGAGI (reference sequence). The CDR3 is made up of 15 amino acids. With 6 bases clipped from V and 0 bases from J, the junction kept 7 bases outside the gene matches. The CDR3 spells CASSQGQARSYEQYF. As DNA, the CDR3 is TGTGCCAGCAGCCAGGGACAGGCACGCTCCTACGAGCAGTACTTC.

The V call is TRBV2, the J call TRBJ2-7; 9 bases map to TRBD2. The V and J ends lost 5 bases and 6 bases, in that order; junction bases with no gene match: 8. The germline V gene has CDR1 SNHLY and CDR2 FYNNEI. The CDR3 sequence is 14 residues long. In DNA, the CDR3 is TGTGCCAGCAGTCCGGGACTAGCAACCCTCGAGCAGTACTTC. This sequence encodes CASSPGLATLEQYF.

This clone was recorded a few times. This chain connects TRBV5-1 to TRBJ2-7; 9 bases line up with TRBD2. Germline CDR1 is SGHRS and CDR2 is YFSETQ. V dropped 2 bases and J dropped 5; count of bases not matched to a gene: 8. The CDR3 length is 15 residues. The CDR3 region is CASSFGAGGKDEQYF. The CDR3 nucleotides are TGCGCCAGCAGCTTCGGAGCGGGAGGTAAGGACGAGCAGTACTTC.

The rearrangement joins TRBV5-4 to TRBJ2-1, with 11 bases that match TRBD2. CDR3 size: 16 residues. Germline V gene sequence: CDR1 SGHNT, CDR2 YYREEE (reference sequence). Trimming removed 3 bases from V and 12 bases from J; junction bases left unmatched: 14. The CDR3 reads CASSSKTSGMVVGQFF. The CDR3 DNA follows: TGTGCCAGCAGCTCTAAGACTAGCGGGATGGTCGTCGGGCAGTTCTTC.

V usage is TRBV28 and J usage is TRBJ2-7, with TRBD1 matching over 10 bases. The ends lost 5 bases at V and 6 bases at J; junction bases unmatched: 10. The CDR3 length is 15 residues. The V gene's germline CDR1 is MDHEN and CDR2 SYDVKM. Here the CDR3 reads CASSTIRTGGGEQYF. CDR3 nucleotide sequence: TGTGCCAGCAGTACAATCCGGACAGGGGGTGGCGAGCAGTACTTC. Full variable domain (outside the CDR3, taken from reference TRBV28 and TRBJ2-7): DVKVTQSSRYLVKRTGEKVFLECVQDMDHENMFWYRQDPGLGLRLIYFSYDVKMKEKGDIPEGYSVSREKKERFSLILESASTNQTSMYLCASSTIRTGGGEQYFGPGTRLTVT.

This chain joins TRBV2 and TRBJ2-6, with D maybe TRBD1 (6 bases). The ends were cut back, 2 bases at V and 12 bases at J, with 14 bases in the middle. Per the germline V gene, CDR1 is SNHLY and CDR2 is FYNNEI. CDR3 length equals 14 residues. The CDR3 sequence is CASSERQARAVLTF. CDR3 nucleotide sequence: TGTGCCAGCAGTGAACGACAGGCTCGGGCCGTCCTGACTTTC.

V is TRBV28 and J is TRBJ2-7; 7 bases are shared with TRBD2. Trimming cost V 6 bases and J 3 bases; bases outside gene matches: 14. CDR1 and CDR2 from the germline V gene are MDHEN and SYDVKM. The CDR3 totals 16 residues. CDR3 bases: TGTGCCAGCAGCCTAGCTAGCGGAGGCGGCCTCTACGAGCAGTACTTC. The encoded protein is CASSLASGGGLYEQYF.

This clone was seen more than once but under ten times. The rearrangement links TRBV10-3 to TRBJ1-1; 8 bases agree with TRBD1. Germline V gene lookup returns CDR1 ENHRY and CDR2 SYGVKD. V lost 6 bases and J lost 4; bases outside the gene matches: 10. There are 15 residues in the CDR3. The DNA of the CDR3 is TGTGCCATCAGCCAGGGGGCGCAGGTGGGCACTGAAGCTTTCTTT. Translation gives CAISQGAQVGTEAFF.

The chain links TRBV27 to TRBJ2-5; 8 bases are a match to TRBD1. The V gene's germline CDR1 is MNHEY and CDR2 SMNVEV (reference sequence). The CDR3 extends over 17 amino acids. J was trimmed by 4 bases and V by 2 bases; bases with no gene match: 12. CDR3 bases: TGTGCCAGCAGTTTAGACTCTACAGGGGGGTCAAGAGAGACCCAGTACTTC. Its protein product is CASSLDSTGGSRETQYF.

The CDR3, as DNA: TGTGCCAGCAGCCAAGAAACCGGGAGGGGCTACGAGCAGTACTTC. It codes for CASSQETGRGYEQYF. This chain links TRBV3-1 (or the pseudogene TRBV3-2) with TRBJ2-7; 8 nucleotides agree with TRBD2. The junction had 4 bases not matched to a gene; V was cut back by 0 bases and J by 3 bases. CDR3 size: 15 residues. In germline, CDR1 is LGHDT, CDR2 YNNKEL (reference sequence).

This rearrangement joins TRBV3-1 (or the pseudogene TRBV3-2) to TRBJ2-1, with 10 bases fitting TRBD2. The germline CDR1 and CDR2 sequences are LGHDT and YNNKEL (reference sequence). The CDR3 sequence is 16 residues long. The V segment lost 4 bases and the J segment 5 bases; nucleotides outside the gene matches: 8. CDR3 loop: CASSPPASGRDNEQFF. The CDR3, as DNA: TGTGCCAGCAGCCCGCCCGCTAGCGGGAGAGACAATGAGCAGTTCTTC.

CDR3 protein: CASSRDRSYEQYF. The CDR3 nucleotides are TGTGCCAGCAGCCGGGACAGGTCCTACGAGCAGTACTTC. The chain joins TRBV27 to TRBJ2-7, with 8 bases that match TRBD1. Germline V gene sequence: CDR1 MNHEY, CDR2 SMNVEV (reference sequence). With V trimmed by 6 bases and J by 1 base, 2 bases remained unmatched. There are 13 residues in the CDR3.

Only a few counts were recorded for this clone. CDR3 nucleotides: TGTGCATCTGGACAGTCTTACACCGGGGAGCTGTTTTTT. Translation gives CASGQSYTGELFF. The chain recombines TRBV3-1 (or the pseudogene TRBV3-2) with TRBJ2-2; D is perhaps TRBD1 (6 bases). Germline CDR1 and CDR2: LGHDT and YNNKEL (reference sequence). The CDR3 is 13 residues long.